The sequence of this TCR beta chain was determined in a study of T-cell memory formation after mild COVID-19. This clonotype turned up a few times. The CDR3 has 15 residues. Unmatched junction bases numbered 5, after V lost 3 bases and J lost 0 bases. Looked up from germline, CDR1 is SGDLS and CDR2 is YYNGEE. Using its own MiXCR run on the 5' RACE reads, TCRdb lists one record per CDR3 protein. The top ten clones hold around 22% of a sample with about 360,000 distinct CDR3 sequences, approximately 15% of them seen once. The sequenced material came from PBMCs or a T cell subset sorted from them (not recorded which). This clonotype originated in a man aged 18-30 years who had mild COVID-19 (a few samples of this study predate the infection). Cell type and time point are not known. V gene TRBV9 combines with J gene TRBJ1-1, with 7 bases identical to TRBD1. This CDR3 reads CASSARDSMNTEAFF. The CDR3 DNA follows: TGTGCCAGCAGCGCGAGGGACAGTATGAACACTGAAGCTTTCTTT. The variable domain in full, completed from reference TRBV9 and TRBJ1-1, reads DSGVTQTPKHLITATGQRVTLRCSPRSGDLSVYWYQQSLDQGLQFLIQYYNGEERAKGNILERFSAQQFPDLHSELNLSSLELGDSALYFCASSARDSMNTEAFFGQGTRLTVV.